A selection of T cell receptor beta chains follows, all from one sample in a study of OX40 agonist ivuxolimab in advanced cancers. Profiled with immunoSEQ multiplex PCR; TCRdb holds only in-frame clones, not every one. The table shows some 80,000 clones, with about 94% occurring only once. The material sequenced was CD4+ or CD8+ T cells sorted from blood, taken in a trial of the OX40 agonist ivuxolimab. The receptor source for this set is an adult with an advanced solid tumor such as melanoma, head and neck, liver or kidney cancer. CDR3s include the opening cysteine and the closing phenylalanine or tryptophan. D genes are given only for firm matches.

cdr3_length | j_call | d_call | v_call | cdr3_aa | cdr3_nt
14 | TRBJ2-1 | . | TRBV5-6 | CASSSTGTPLEQFF | TGTGCCAGCAGCTCAACAGGGACCCCCCTAGAGCAGTTCTTC
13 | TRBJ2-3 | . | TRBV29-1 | CSVERDSTDTQYF | TGCAGCGTTGAGAGAGACAGCACAGATACGCAGTATTTT
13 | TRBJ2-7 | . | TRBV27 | CASSWRTSYEQYF | TGTGCCAGCAGTTGGAGGACAAGCTACGAGCAGTACTTC
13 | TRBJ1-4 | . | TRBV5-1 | CASRLRPNEKLFF | TGCGCCAGCAGACTCCGTCCGAATGAAAAACTGTTTTTT
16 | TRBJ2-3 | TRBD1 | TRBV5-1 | CASSLAGDRATDTQYF | TGCGCCAGCAGCTTGGCCGGGGACAGGGCCACAGATACGCAGTATTTT
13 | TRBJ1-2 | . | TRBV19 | CASSSTGGYGYTF | TGTGCCAGTAGTTCGACAGGTGGCTATGGCTACACCTTC
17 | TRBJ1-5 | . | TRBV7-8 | CASSTRGQSISNQPQHF | TGTGCCAGCAGCACTAGAGGACAGAGCATTAGCAATCAGCCCCAGCATTTT
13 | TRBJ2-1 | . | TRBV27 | CASSLAHTNEQFF | TGTGCCAGCAGTTTAGCTCATACCAATGAGCAGTTCTTC
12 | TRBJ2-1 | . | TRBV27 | CASSFQGNEQFF | TGTGCCAGCAGTTTTCAGGGAAATGAGCAGTTCTTC
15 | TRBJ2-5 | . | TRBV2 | CASSPGGPRQETQYF | TGTGCCAGCAGCCCCGGGGGGCCCCGCCAAGAGACCCAGTACTTC
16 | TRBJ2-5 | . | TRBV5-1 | CASSSRPGTGQETQYF | TGCGCCAGCAGCTCCCGACCGGGTACGGGCCAAGAGACCCAGTACTTC
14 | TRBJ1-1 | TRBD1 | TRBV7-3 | CASSPTGGGTEAFF | TGTGCCAGCAGCCCGACAGGGGGGGGAACTGAAGCTTTCTTT
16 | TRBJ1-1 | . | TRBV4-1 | CASSQDGGAAETEAFF | TGCGCCAGCAGCCAAGATGGCGGGGCGGCTGAGACTGAAGCTTTCTTT
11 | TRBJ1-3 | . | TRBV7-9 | CASSHGNTIYF | TGTGCCAGCAGCCACGGAAACACCATATATTTT
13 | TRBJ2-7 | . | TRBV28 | CASSFGTTYEQYF | TGTGCCAGCAGTTTCGGGACAACCTACGAGCAGTACTTC
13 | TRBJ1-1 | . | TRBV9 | CASSPSGGREAFF | TGTGCCAGCAGCCCCAGTGGGGGGCGTGAAGCTTTCTTT